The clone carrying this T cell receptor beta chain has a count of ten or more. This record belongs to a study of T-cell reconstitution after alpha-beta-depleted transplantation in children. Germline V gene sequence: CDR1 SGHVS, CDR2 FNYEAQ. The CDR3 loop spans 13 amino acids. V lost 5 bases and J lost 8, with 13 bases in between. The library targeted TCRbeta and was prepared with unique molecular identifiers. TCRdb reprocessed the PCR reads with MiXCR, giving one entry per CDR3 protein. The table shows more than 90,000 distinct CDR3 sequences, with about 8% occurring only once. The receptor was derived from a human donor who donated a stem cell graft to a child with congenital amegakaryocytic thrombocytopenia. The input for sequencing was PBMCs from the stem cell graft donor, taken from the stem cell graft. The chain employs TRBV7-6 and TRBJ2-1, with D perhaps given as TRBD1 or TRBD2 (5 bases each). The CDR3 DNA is TGTGCCAGCAGCCCCCGGGGCTGGGATGAGCAGTTCTTC. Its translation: CASSPRGWDEQFF.